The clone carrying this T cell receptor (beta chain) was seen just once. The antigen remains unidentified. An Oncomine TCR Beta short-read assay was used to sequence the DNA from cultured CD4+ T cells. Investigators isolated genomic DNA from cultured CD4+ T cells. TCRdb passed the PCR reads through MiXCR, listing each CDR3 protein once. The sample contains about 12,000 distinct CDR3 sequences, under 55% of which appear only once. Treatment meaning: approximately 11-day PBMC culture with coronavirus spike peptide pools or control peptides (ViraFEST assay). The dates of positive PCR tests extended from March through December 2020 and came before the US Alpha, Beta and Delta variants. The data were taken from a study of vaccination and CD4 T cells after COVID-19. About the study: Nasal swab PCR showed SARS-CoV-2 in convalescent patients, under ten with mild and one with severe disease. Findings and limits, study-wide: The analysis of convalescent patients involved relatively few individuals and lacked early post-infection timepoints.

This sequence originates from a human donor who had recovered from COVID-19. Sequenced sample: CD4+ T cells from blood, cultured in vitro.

This CDR3 reads CASSLDRVGAEAFF. DNA of the CDR3: TGTGCCAGCAGCTTAGACAGGGTAGGCGCTGAAGCTTTCTTT. The chain is built from TRBV7-2 and TRBJ1-1, with a weak D call TRBD1 (6 bases). Trimming cost V 1 base and J 6 bases, with 12 bases left between them. CDR1 and CDR2 from the germline V gene are SGHTA and FQGNSA. This CDR3 is built from 14 residues.